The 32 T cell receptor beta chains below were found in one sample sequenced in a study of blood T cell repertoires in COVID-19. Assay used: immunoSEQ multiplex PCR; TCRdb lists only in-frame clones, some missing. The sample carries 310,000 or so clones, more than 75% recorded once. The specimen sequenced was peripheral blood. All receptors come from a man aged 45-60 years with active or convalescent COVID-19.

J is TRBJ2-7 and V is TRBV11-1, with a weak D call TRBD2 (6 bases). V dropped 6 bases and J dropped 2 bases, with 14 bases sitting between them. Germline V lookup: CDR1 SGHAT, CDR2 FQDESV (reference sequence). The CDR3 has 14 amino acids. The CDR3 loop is CASRKRRDAYEQYF. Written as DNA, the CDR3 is TGTGCCAGCAGAAAACGGCGGGACGCCTACGAGCAGTACTTC.

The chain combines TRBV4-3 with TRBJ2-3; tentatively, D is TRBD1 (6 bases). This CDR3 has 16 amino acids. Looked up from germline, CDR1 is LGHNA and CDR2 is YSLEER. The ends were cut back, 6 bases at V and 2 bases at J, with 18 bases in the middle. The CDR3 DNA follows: TGCGCCAGCAGTACCACAGGGTCCAGTTACACAGATACGCAGTATTTT. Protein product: CASSTTGSSYTDTQYF.

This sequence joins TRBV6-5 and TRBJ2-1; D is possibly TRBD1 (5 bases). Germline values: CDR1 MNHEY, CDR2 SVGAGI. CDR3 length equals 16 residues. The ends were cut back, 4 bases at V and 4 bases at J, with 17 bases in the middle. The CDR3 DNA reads TGTGCCAGCAGTTCCCACGTGGCCAGACAGTACAATGAGCAGTTCTTC. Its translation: CASSSHVARQYNEQFF.

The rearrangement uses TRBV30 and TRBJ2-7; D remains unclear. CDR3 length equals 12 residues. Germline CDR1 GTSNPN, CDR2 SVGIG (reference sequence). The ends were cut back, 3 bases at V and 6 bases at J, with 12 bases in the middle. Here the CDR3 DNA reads TGTGCCTGGAGAAGGATCCGAGGCGAGCAGTACTTC. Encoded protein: CAWRRIRGEQYF.

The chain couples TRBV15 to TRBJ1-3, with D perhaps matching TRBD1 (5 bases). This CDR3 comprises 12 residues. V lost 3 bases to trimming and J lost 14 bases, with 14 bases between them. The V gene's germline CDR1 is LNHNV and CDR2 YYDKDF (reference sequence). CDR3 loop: CATSSPQGSVYF. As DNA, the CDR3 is TGTGCCACCAGCAGTCCCCAGGGCAGCGTATATTTT.

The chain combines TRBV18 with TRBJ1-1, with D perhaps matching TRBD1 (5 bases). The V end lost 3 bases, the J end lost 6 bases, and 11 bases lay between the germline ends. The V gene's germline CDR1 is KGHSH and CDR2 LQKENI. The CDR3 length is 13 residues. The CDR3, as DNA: TGTGCCAGCTCACCCGGGGGTATCCCTGAAGCTTTCTTT. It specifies CASSPGGIPEAFF.

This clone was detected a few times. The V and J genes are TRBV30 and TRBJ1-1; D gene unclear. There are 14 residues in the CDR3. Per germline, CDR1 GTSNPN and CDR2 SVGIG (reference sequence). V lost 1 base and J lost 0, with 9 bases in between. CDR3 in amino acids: CAWSGTIMNTEAFF. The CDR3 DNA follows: TGTGCCTGGAGTGGCACAATTATGAACACTGAAGCTTTCTTT.

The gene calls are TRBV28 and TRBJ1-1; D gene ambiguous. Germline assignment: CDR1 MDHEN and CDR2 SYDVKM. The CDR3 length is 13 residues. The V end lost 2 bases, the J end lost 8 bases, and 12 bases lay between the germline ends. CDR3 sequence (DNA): TGTGCCAGCAGTTTAGGTTCCCAGTTAGAAGCTTTCTTT. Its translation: CASSLGSQLEAFF.

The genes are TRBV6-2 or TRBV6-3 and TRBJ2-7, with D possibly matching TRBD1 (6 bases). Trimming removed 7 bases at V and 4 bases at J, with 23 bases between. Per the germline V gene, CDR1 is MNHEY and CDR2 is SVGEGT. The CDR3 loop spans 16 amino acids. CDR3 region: CASTPAPGKGEYEQYF. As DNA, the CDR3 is TGTGCCAGCACCCCCGCCCCGGGGAAGGGGGAGTACGAGCAGTACTTC.

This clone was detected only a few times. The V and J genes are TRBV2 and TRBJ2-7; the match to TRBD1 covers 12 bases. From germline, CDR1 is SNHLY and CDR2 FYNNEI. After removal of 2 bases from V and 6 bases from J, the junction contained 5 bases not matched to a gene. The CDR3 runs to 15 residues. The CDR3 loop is CASSETGQGAGEQYF. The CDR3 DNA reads TGTGCCAGCAGTGAAACGGGACAGGGGGCGGGCGAGCAGTACTTC.

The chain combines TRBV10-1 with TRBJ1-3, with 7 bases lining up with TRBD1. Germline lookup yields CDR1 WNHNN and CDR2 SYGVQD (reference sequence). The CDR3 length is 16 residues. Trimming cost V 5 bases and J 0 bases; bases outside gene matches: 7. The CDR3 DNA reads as TGCGCCAGCAGTCCCAGGACAGGCGGCTCTGGAAACACCATATATTTT. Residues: CASSPRTGGSGNTIYF.

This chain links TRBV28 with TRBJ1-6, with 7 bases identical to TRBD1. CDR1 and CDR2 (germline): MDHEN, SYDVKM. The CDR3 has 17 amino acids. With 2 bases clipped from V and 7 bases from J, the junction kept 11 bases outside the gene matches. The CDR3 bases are TGTGCCAGCAGTTTAGACCGGACAGGCCTTCACAATTCACCCCTCCACTTT. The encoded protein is CASSLDRTGLHNSPLHF.

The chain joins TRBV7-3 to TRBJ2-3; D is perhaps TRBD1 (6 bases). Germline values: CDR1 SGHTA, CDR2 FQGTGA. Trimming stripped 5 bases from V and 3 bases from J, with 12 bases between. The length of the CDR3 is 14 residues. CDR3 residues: CASSPHTGTDTQYF. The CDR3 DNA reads TGTGCCAGCAGCCCCCACACAGGGACAGATACGCAGTATTTT.

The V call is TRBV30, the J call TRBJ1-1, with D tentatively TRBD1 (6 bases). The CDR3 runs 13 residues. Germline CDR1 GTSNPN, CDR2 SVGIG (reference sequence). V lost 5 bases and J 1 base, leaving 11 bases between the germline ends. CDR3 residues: CAWDPTGNTEAFF. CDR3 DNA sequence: TGTGCCTGGGACCCGACAGGGAACACTGAAGCTTTCTTT.

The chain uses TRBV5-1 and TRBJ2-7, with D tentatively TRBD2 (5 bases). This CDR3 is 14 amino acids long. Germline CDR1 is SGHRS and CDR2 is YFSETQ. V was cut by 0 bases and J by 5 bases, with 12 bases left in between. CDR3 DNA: TGCGCCAGCAGCTTGGCCGAGGGCAGCGACGAGCAGTACTTC. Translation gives CASSLAEGSDEQYF.

The CDR3 nucleotides are TGTGCCACCATGGCAGGTTTCTCTGGAAACACCATATATTTT. As protein: CATMAGFSGNTIYF. The chain recombines TRBV24-1 with TRBJ1-3; no definite D call. With 8 bases removed from V and 0 bases from J, the gap between germline ends came to 10 bases. CDR1 is KGHDR, CDR2 SFDVKD, per germline. The CDR3 consists of 14 residues.

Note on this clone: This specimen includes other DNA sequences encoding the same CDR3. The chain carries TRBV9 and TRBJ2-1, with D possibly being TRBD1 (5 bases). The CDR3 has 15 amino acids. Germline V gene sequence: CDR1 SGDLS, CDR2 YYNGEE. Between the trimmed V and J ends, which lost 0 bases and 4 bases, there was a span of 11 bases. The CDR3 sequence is CASSVAPDRYNEQFF. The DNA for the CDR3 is TGTGCCAGCAGCGTAGCTCCCGACAGATACAATGAGCAGTTCTTC.

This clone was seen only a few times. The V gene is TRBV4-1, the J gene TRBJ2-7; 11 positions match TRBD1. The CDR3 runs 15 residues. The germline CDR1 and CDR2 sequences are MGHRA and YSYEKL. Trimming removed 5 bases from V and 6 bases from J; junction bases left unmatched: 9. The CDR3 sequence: CASSKSWTGGFEQYF. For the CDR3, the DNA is TGCGCCAGCAGCAAATCATGGACAGGGGGCTTCGAGCAGTACTTC.

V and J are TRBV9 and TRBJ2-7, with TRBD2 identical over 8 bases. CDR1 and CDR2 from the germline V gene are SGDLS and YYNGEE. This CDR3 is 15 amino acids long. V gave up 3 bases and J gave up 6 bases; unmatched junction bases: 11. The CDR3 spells CASSASPRGGREQYF. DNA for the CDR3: TGTGCCAGCAGCGCGTCCCCCCGGGGGGGCCGCGAGCAGTACTTC.

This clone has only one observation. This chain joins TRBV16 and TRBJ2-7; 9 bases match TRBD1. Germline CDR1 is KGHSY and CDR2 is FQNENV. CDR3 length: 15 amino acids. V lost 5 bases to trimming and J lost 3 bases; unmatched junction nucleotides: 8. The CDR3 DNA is TGTGCCAGCAGCTGGGACAGGGCTGCCTACTACGAGCAGTACTTC. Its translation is CASSWDRAAYYEQYF.

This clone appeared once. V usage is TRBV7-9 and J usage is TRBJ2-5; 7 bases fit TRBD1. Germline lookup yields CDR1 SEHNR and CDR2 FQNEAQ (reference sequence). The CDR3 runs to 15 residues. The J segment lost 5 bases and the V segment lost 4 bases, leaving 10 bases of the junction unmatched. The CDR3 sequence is CASSYNYRGRETQYF. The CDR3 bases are TGTGCCAGCAGCTACAATTACAGGGGTCGGGAGACCCAGTACTTC.

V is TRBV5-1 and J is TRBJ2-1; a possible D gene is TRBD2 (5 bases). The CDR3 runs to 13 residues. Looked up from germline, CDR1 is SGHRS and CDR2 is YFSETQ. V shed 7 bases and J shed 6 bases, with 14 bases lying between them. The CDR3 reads CASYGIPGNEQFF. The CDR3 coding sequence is TGCGCCAGCTACGGGATTCCCGGCAATGAGCAGTTCTTC.

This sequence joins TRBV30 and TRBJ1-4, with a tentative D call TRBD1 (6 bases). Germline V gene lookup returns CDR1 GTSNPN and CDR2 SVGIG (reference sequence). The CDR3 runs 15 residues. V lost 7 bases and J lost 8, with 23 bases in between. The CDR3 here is CAYSAGTKVEEKLFF. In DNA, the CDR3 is TGTGCCTATTCGGCCGGGACAAAAGTAGAAGAAAAACTGTTTTTT.

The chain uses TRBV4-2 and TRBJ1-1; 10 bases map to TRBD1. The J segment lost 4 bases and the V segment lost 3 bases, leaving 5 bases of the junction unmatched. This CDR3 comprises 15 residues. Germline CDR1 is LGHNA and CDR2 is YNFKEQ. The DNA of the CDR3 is TGTGCCAGCAGCCAGGACGGGACAGGGGTCACTGAAGCTTTCTTT. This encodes CASSQDGTGVTEAFF.

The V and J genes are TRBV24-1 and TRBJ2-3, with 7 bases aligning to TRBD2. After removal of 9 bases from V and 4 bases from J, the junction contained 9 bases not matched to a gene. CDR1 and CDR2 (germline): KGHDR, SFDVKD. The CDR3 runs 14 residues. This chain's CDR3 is CATAGGSRPDTQYF. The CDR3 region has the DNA TGTGCCACCGCCGGCGGGAGCCGCCCAGATACGCAGTATTTT.

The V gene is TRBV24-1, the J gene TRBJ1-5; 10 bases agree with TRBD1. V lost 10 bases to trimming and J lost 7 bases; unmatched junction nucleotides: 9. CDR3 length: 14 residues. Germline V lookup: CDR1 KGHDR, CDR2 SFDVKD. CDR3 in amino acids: CATNRDRGGQPQHF. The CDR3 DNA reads TGTGCCACTAATAGGGACAGGGGAGGACAGCCCCAGCATTTT.

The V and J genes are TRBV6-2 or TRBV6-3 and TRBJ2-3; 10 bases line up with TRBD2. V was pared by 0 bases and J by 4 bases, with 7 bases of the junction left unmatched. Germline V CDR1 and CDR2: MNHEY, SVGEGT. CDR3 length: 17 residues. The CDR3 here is CASSYSRLAGVADTQYF. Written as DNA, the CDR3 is TGTGCCAGCAGTTACTCGAGGCTAGCGGGAGTGGCAGATACGCAGTATTTT.

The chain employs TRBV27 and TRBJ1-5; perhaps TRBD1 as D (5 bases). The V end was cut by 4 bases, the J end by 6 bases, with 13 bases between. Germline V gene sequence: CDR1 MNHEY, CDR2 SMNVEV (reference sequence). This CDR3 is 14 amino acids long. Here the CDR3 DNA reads TGTGCCAGCAGTTCAGGGTACCGTAGTCAGCCCCAGCATTTT. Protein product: CASSSGYRSQPQHF.

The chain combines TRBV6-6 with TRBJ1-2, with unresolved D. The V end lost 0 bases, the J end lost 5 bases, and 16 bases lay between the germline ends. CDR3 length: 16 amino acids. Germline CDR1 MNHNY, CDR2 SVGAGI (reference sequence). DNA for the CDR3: TGTGCCAGCAGTTACTCCCCAGGAGGAGACCTGTATGGCTACACCTTC. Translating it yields CASSYSPGGDLYGYTF.

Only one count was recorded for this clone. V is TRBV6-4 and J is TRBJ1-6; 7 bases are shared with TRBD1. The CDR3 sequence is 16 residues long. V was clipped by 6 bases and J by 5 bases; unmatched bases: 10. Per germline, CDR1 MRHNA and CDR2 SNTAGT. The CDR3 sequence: CASSLRDSVNNSPLHF. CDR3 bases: TGTGCCAGCAGCCTCCGGGACAGCGTAAATAATTCACCCCTCCACTTT.

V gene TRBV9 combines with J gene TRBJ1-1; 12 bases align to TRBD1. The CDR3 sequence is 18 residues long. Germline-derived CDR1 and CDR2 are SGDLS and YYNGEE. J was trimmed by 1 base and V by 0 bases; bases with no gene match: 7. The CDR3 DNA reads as TGTGCCAGCAGCGTAGGTACCGGGACAGGGGGCCGGAACACTGAAGCTTTCTTT. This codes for CASSVGTGTGGRNTEAFF.

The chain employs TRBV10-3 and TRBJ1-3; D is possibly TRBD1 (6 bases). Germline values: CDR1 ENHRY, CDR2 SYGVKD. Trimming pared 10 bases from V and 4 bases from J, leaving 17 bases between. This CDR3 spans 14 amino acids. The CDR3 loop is CATGSGDTGNTIYF. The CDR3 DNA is TGTGCCACCGGGAGCGGGGACACAGGAAACACCATATATTTT.